A selection of T cell receptor beta chains follows, all from one sample in a study of STAT5B mutations in CD4+ large granular lymphocyte leukemia. TCRdb's copy holds only in-frame clones and misses some; the assay was immunoSEQ multiplex PCR. This sample has 37,000 or so clones, with 81% found just once. The sequenced sample was CD4+ T cells from blood buffy coats. The receptors stem from a human donor in good health. The CDR3 runs from the conserved cysteine through the conserved F or W. The order of the fields is V gene, clone size, D gene, J gene, CDR3 DNA, CDR3 protein. A D gene is named only where the DNA matches it firmly. The size entry is marked missing in some rows and otherwise reads once, few, many or a size class.

>TRBV28|-|TRBD1|TRBJ1-2
TGTGCCAGCAGTATAACGACAGGGGGAGGTCTCTATGGCTACACCTTC
CASSITTGGGLYGYTF
>TRBV29-1|-|TRBD2|TRBJ2-3
TGCAGCGTTGCCGGGACTAGCGGGCCTGATACGCAGTATTTT
CSVAGTSGPDTQYF
>TRBV19|-|-|TRBJ1-5
TGTGCCAGTAGTATAGACAGGGGCCCTTATAGCAATCAGCCCCAGCATTTT
CASSIDRGPYSNQPQHF
>TRBV5-6|-|TRBD1|TRBJ2-7
TGTGCCAGCAGCTTATTACAGGGGCCCCTCTGGTACTTC
CASSLLQGPLWYF
>TRBV4-2|-|-|TRBJ1-1
TGTGCCAGCAGCCAAGAGGGATCCCCTGAAGCTTTCTTT
CASSQEGSPEAFF
>TRBV28|-|-|TRBJ2-2
TGTGCCAGCAGTTTCACTAACACCGGGGAGCTGTTTTTT
CASSFTNTGELFF
>TRBV6-5|-|-|TRBJ2-3
TGTGCCAGCAGTTACTCACCAGCGGGAGATACGCAGTATTTT
CASSYSPAGDTQYF
>TRBV5-6|-|-|TRBJ2-7
TGTGCCAGCAGCCCAAGGGGGACAACCTTAACCTACGAGCAGTACTTC
CASSPRGTTLTYEQYF
>TRBV6-6|-|TRBD1|TRBJ1-2
TGTGCCAGCAGGCCCGACAGGGGCTATGGCTACACCTTC
CASRPDRGYGYTF
>TRBV2|-|TRBD1|TRBJ2-7
TGTGCCAGCAGTCCCCGCGGCCTCGGACAGGGTATGGGCGAGCAGTACTTC
CASSPRGLGQGMGEQYF
>TRBV5-5|-|TRBD1|TRBJ1-6
TGTGCCAGCAGCGCCACAGGGGGCGCCTACCCTAATTCACCCCTCCACTTT
CASSATGGAYPNSPLHF
>TRBV4-1|-|-|TRBJ2-1
TGCGCCAGCAGCCGGCTGGTCGACACGATATCTTACAATGAGCAGTTCTTC
CASSRLVDTISYNEQFF
>TRBV7-2|-|-|TRBJ1-2
TGTGCCAGCAGCTTAGAGCAGGGTTTCTATGGCTACACCTTC
CASSLEQGFYGYTF
>TRBV11-3|-|TRBD2|TRBJ2-3
TGTGCCAGCAGCTCCCGGACTAGCGGGAGGGCGCTGAGCACAGATACGCAGTATTTT
CASSSRTSGRALSTDTQYF
>TRBV19|once|-|TRBJ2-7
TGTGCCAGTAGTAGCTATACAGGGAACGAGCAGTACTTC
CASSSYTGNEQYF
>TRBV5-6|once|-|TRBJ2-5
TGTGCCAGCAGCTTAAAGCGGCACGGGGAGACCCAGTACTTC
CASSLKRHGETQYF
>TRBV28|-|-|TRBJ1-4
TGTGCCACGGGAACAGGGCAGGCGAATGAAAAACTGTTTTTT
CATGTGQANEKLFF
>TRBV9|-|-|TRBJ2-3
TGTGCCAGCAGCGTAGGTGACCCACCACCCAGCACAGATACGCAGTATTTT
CASSVGDPPPSTDTQYF
>TRBV2|-|TRBD1|TRBJ1-2
TGTGCCAGCAGGTCTGGGACAGGGATGGATGGCTACACCTTC
CASRSGTGMDGYTF
>TRBV9|few|-|TRBJ2-2
TGTGCCAGCAGCGTACGGAGCGACGCGATCACCGGGGAGCTGTTTTTT
CASSVRSDAITGELFF
>TRBV11-3|-|TRBD2|TRBJ2-7
TGTGCCAGCAGCAAGGGACTAGCGGGAGCCTACGAGCAGTACTTC
CASSKGLAGAYEQYF
>TRBV6-5|once|TRBD1|TRBJ1-1
TGTGCCAGCAGCGCAACAGGGGGCTTCACTGAAGCTTTCTTT
CASSATGGFTEAFF
>TRBV6-1|-|-|TRBJ2-7
TGTGCCAGCAACTCTGGTGCCCCCTACGAGCAGTACTTC
CASNSGAPYEQYF
>TRBV30|-|-|TRBJ1-5
TGTGCCTGGAGTGTAGGTATAGGGAATCAGCCCCAGCATTTT
CAWSVGIGNQPQHF
>TRBV11-1|-|-|TRBJ1-1
TGTGCCAGCAGCTTAAGAGGGGCCACTGAAGCTTTCTTT
CASSLRGATEAFF
>TRBV7-9|once|-|TRBJ1-1
TGTGCCAGCAGCTTCTCTAGGGCCCCTAAGACTGAAGCTTTCTTT
CASSFSRAPKTEAFF
>TRBV27|-|TRBD1|TRBJ2-3
TGTGCCAGCAGTTTAGCGGGGACAGGGCCGCGATATACGCAGTATTTT
CASSLAGTGPRYTQYF
>TRBV4-1|-|TRBD2|TRBJ2-1
TGCGCCAGCAGCCAACCAACTAGCGGGAGAAGGGATGAGCAGTTCTTC
CASSQPTSGRRDEQFF
>TRBV18|few|-|TRBJ1-3
TGTGCCAGCTCACACGCCAAGGGAAACACCATATATTTT
CASSHAKGNTIYF
>TRBV2|-|-|TRBJ2-1
TGTGCCAGCATCAGGACTTTATACAATGAGCAGTTCTTC
CASIRTLYNEQFF
>TRBV5-7|once|-|TRBJ2-7
TGTGCCAGCAGCTTGGACGTCCGACCCCCCTACGAGCAGTACTTC
CASSLDVRPPYEQYF
>TRBV7-9|-|-|TRBJ1-4
TGTGCCAGCAGCCCCAAGGGCTGGGGCCGCATTAATGAAAAACTGTTTTTT
CASSPKGWGRINEKLFF
>TRBV18|few|-|TRBJ2-7
TGTGCCAGCTCACTGATGGAACGACTCTTCTACGAGCAGTACTTC
CASSLMERLFYEQYF
>TRBV28|-|TRBD1|TRBJ2-1
TGTGCCAGCAGTTTATCGGGGACAGGCTTCAATGAGCAGTTCTTC
CASSLSGTGFNEQFF
>TRBV7-9|few|TRBD2|TRBJ2-7
TGTGCCAGCAGCCCTAGCGGGGTCTCCTACGAGCAGTACTTC
CASSPSGVSYEQYF
>TRBV7-8|-|-|TRBJ2-5
TGTGCCAGCAGCTTAGCAGGGAAGCAAGAGACCCAGTACTTC
CASSLAGKQETQYF
>TRBV7-8|once|-|TRBJ2-7
TGTGCCAGCAGCCTGGGGCAGACTTCCTACGAGCAGTACTTC
CASSLGQTSYEQYF
>TRBV11-2|few|TRBD2|TRBJ2-7
TGTGCCAGCAGCTTCCCGACTAGCGGATACGAGCAGTACTTC
CASSFPTSGYEQYF
>TRBV6-5|-|TRBD1|TRBJ2-2
TGTGCCAGCAGTCGAAAACAAACAGGGGGCCTGTTTTTT
CASSRKQTGGLFF
>TRBV10-3|-|TRBD1|TRBJ2-1
TGTGCCATCACCAACCCGGGACAGGGGGACCCGAATGAGCAGTTCTTC
CAITNPGQGDPNEQFF
>TRBV5-6|-|-|TRBJ1-1
TGTGCCAGCAGCTTGTTCTGGGGCGACACTGAAGCTTTCTTT
CASSLFWGDTEAFF
>TRBV7-2|few|-|TRBJ1-5
TGTGCCAGCACCGAAAACAGGGCTCAGCCCCAGCATTTT
CASTENRAQPQHF
>TRBV5-1|once|TRBD2|TRBJ2-1
TGCGCCAGCAGCTTGGATGTGAGCGGGGGAATTATGGAGCAGTTCTTC
CASSLDVSGGIMEQFF
>TRBV19|-|-|TRBJ1-5
TGTGCCAGTAGTATTCTTGGGGACAATCAGCCCCAGCATTTT
CASSILGDNQPQHF
>TRBV5-4|-|-|TRBJ1-4
TGTGCCAGCAGCCGGACTACTAATGAAAAACTGTTTTTT
CASSRTTNEKLFF
>TRBV2|-|-|TRBJ2-7
TGTGCCAGCAGTCGGCAGGTGGTAGGAGAGCAGTACTTC
CASSRQVVGEQYF
>TRBV7-9|once|-|TRBJ1-5
TGTGCCAGCAGCTTAGCGAACGGGAATCAGCCCCAGCATTTT
CASSLANGNQPQHF
>TRBV28|-|-|TRBJ1-2
TGTGCCAGCAGTTCGGGGGGGGCCGGAGACTATGGCTACACCTTC
CASSSGGAGDYGYTF
>TRBV6-1|-|-|TRBJ1-2
TGTGCCAGCAGTGAAGCGAATTTAGGGGGCTACACCTTC
CASSEANLGGYTF
>TRBV10-2|-|-|TRBJ2-4
TGCGCCAGCCGCAAACCGGGAGAAAACATTCAGTACTTC
CASRKPGENIQYF
>TRBV30|-|-|TRBJ1-1
TGTGCCTGGATCCCTCAGGGACACAACACTGAAGCTTTCTTT
CAWIPQGHNTEAFF